One sample yielded the 22 T cell receptor beta chains listed below, sequenced in a study of blood T cell repertoires in COVID-19. Assay used: immunoSEQ multiplex PCR; TCRdb lists only in-frame clones, some missing. This table has approximately 170,000 clones, 81% appearing once. The sequencing input was peripheral blood. These receptor sequences come from a human donor in a cohort sampled during active COVID-19.

This clone was observed a few times. The V and J genes are TRBV2 and TRBJ2-1; 13 bases are shared with TRBD2. V dropped 4 bases and J dropped 5; count of bases not matched to a gene: 11. The CDR3 has 18 amino acids. Germline-derived CDR1 and CDR2 are SNHLY and FYNNEI. The CDR3 here is CASSGLSLLAGGDNEQFF. The CDR3 DNA sequence: TGTGCCAGCAGTGGCCTCTCTTTACTAGCGGGAGGGGACAATGAGCAGTTCTTC.

This clone was seen only once. The V gene is TRBV7-9, the J gene TRBJ2-5, with 9 positions matching TRBD1. With 4 bases clipped from V and 4 bases from J, the junction kept 7 bases outside the gene matches. The CDR3 totals 15 residues. From germline, CDR1 is SEHNR and CDR2 FQNEAQ (reference sequence). The CDR3 region has the DNA TGTGCCAGCAGCTCCCGGACAGGGGCGCGAGAGACCCAGTACTTC. It yields the protein CASSSRTGARETQYF.

The chain employs TRBV27 and TRBJ2-3, with TRBD2 identical over 11 bases. From germline, CDR1 is MNHEY and CDR2 SMNVEV (reference sequence). The V segment lost 6 bases and the J segment 3 bases; nucleotides outside the gene matches: 5. This CDR3 has 15 residues. The CDR3 region has the DNA TGTGCCAGCAGCCGAGGGACTAGCGGTACAGATACGCAGTATTTT. Translation gives CASSRGTSGTDTQYF.

The gene calls are TRBV6-4 and TRBJ2-3; TRBD2 aligns across 7 bases. The CDR3 runs to 15 residues. From germline, CDR1 is MRHNA and CDR2 SNTAGT. J was trimmed by 0 bases and V by 6 bases; bases with no gene match: 6. The CDR3 sequence is CASSANSGSTDTQYF. CDR3 in DNA: TGTGCCAGCAGCGCGAATAGCGGGAGCACAGATACGCAGTATTTT.

The rearrangement joins TRBV11-2 to TRBJ1-1; D not certain. V lost 0 bases and J 0 bases, leaving 8 bases between the germline ends. The germline gives CDR1 SGHAT, CDR2 FQNNGV. The CDR3 totals 15 residues. The CDR3 coding sequence is TGTGCCAGCAGCTTAGACGGGAACATGAACACTGAAGCTTTCTTT. Translation: CASSLDGNMNTEAFF.

The chain couples TRBV15 to TRBJ2-3; D unresolved. Germline CDR1 is LNHNV and CDR2 is YYDKDF (reference sequence). V lost 0 bases and J lost 4, with 8 bases in between. The CDR3 is 14 residues long. The CDR3 is CATSRERAPDTQYF. CDR3 DNA sequence: TGTGCCACCAGCAGAGAGCGAGCGCCAGATACGCAGTATTTT.

The rearrangement uses TRBV3-1 (or the pseudogene TRBV3-2) and TRBJ1-4; possibly TRBD1 for D (5 bases). CDR1 is LGHDT, CDR2 YNNKEL, per germline (reference sequence). This CDR3 comprises 15 residues. Trimming removed 2 bases at V and 2 bases at J, with 9 bases between. CDR3 nucleotides: TGTGCCAGCAGCCAACCCCAGGGTACTAATGAAAAACTGTTTTTT. Its translation: CASSQPQGTNEKLFF.

The CDR3 bases are TGTGCCAGCAGGAGGCGTTTTACCACAGATACGCAGTATTTT. It encodes CASRRRFTTDTQYF. The rearrangement links TRBV5-4 to TRBJ2-3; D unresolved. The CDR3 length is 14 residues. Germline lookup yields CDR1 SGHNT and CDR2 YYREEE (reference sequence). V gave up 5 bases and J gave up 2 bases, with 12 bases separating them.

The rearrangement joins TRBV9 to TRBJ1-6, with TRBD1 as a possible D gene (6 bases). The CDR3 length is 14 residues. The V end was cut by 3 bases, the J end by 5 bases, with 9 bases between. Germline V gene lookup returns CDR1 SGDLS and CDR2 YYNGEE. The DNA of the CDR3 is TGTGCCAGCAGCGCCGACAGGAATAATTCACCCCTCCACTTT. Its translation is CASSADRNNSPLHF. Supplemented by reference TRBV9 and TRBJ1-6, the full variable domain reads DSGVTQTPKHLITATGQRVTLRCSPRSGDLSVYWYQQSLDQGLQFLIQYYNGEERAKGNILERFSAQQFPDLHSELNLSSLELGDSALYFCASSADRNNSPLHFGNGTRLTVT.

This clone was observed once. Here the CDR3 DNA reads TGTGCCAGCAGCCCTAAAGTTCGGGGTTTAAGCTCTGGGGCCAACGTCCTGACTTTC. This encodes CASSPKVRGLSSGANVLTF. The gene calls are TRBV14 and TRBJ2-6; weak D call: TRBD2 (5 bases). The CDR3 is made up of 19 amino acids. CDR1 SGHDN and CDR2 FVKESK come from the germline V gene. The V gene lost 4 bases and the J gene lost 0 bases, with 19 bases spanning the gap.

V usage is TRBV4-1 and J usage is TRBJ2-5; the D gene is possibly TRBD1 (5 bases). CDR1 and CDR2 (germline): MGHRA, YSYEKL. CDR3 length equals 11 residues. Trimming stripped 2 bases from V and 7 bases from J, with 5 bases between. The CDR3 here is CASSQQGTQYF. Written as DNA, the CDR3 is TGCGCCAGCAGCCAACAGGGGACCCAGTACTTC.

V usage is TRBV20-1 and J usage is TRBJ1-4; 7 bases map to TRBD1. The J segment lost 10 bases and the V segment lost 7 bases, leaving 6 bases of the junction unmatched. The CDR3 is 11 amino acids. Germline V gene lookup returns CDR1 DFQATT and CDR2 SNEGSKA (reference sequence). The chain's CDR3 is CSVGTDGKLFF. CDR3 coding DNA: TGCAGTGTCGGGACAGATGGAAAACTGTTTTTT.

The chain employs TRBV5-4 and TRBJ2-5; 7 bases fit TRBD2. Germline CDR1 SGHNT, CDR2 YYREEE (reference sequence). This CDR3 is 14 amino acids long. The junction had 8 bases not matched to a gene; V was cut back by 4 bases and J by 5 bases. The CDR3 DNA reads as TGTGCCAGCAGCCTTGCGGGCGGGAGTGAGACCCAGTACTTC. Its protein is CASSLAGGSETQYF.

The chain employs TRBV5-1 and TRBJ1-5; TRBD1 matches at 7 bases. Germline trimming cut 4 bases from V and 5 bases from J; bases unmatched to any gene: 3. The CDR3 spans 13 residues. Germline CDR1 SGHRS, CDR2 YFSETQ. This chain's CDR3 is CASSRDRDQPQHF. CDR3 nucleotide sequence: TGCGCCAGCAGCCGCGACAGGGATCAGCCCCAGCATTTT.

This sequence joins TRBV15 and TRBJ1-5; D remains ambiguous. The CDR3 is made up of 15 amino acids. Germline V gives CDR1 LNHNV, CDR2 YYDKDF (reference sequence). Trimming removed 6 bases from V and 4 bases from J, with 16 bases in between. CDR3 in amino acids: CATSNPRIPNQPQHF. The CDR3 region has the DNA TGTGCCACCAGTAACCCGAGGATACCAAATCAGCCCCAGCATTTT.

CDR3 bases: TGCGCCAGCAGCCTCTTTAGTGGGACAGGGGGTTCACCCCTCCACTTT. Its protein product is CASSLFSGTGGSPLHF. The chain links TRBV4-3 to TRBJ1-6; 11 nucleotides match TRBD1. CDR3 size: 16 residues. V dropped 4 bases and J dropped 9; count of bases not matched to a gene: 8. Germline assignment: CDR1 LGHNA and CDR2 YSLEER.

This clone was detected once. This sequence joins TRBV4-3 and TRBJ2-1; TRBD2 aligns across 13 bases. CDR3 length equals 16 residues. Losses at the gene ends were 4 bases for V and 4 bases for J; bases not matched to a gene: 4. CDR1 and CDR2 from the germline V gene are LGHNA and YSLEER. The CDR3 reads CASSRELAGGYNEQFF. The DNA for the CDR3 is TGCGCCAGCAGCCGAGAACTAGCGGGGGGGTACAATGAGCAGTTCTTC.

The rearrangement uses TRBV6-5 and TRBJ1-5, with 7 bases fitting TRBD1. Germline V gives CDR1 MNHEY, CDR2 SVGAGI. The CDR3 length is 14 residues. The ends lost 7 bases at V and 5 bases at J; junction bases unmatched: 8. CDR3 in DNA: TGTGCCAGCATACAGGACAGGCCGTATCAGCCCCAGCATTTT. It codes for CASIQDRPYQPQHF.

V usage is TRBV6-5 and J usage is TRBJ2-1; 7 positions match TRBD2. This CDR3 region has 13 residues. J gave up 8 bases and V 4 bases, and 5 bases lay outside the gene matches. Germline V gene sequence: CDR1 MNHEY, CDR2 SVGAGI. The CDR3 bases are TGTGCCAGCAGTTGGACTAGTGAAGATGAGCAGTTCTTC. As protein: CASSWTSEDEQFF.

V usage is TRBV3-1 (or the pseudogene TRBV3-2) and J usage is TRBJ2-7; 7 bases fit TRBD2. This CDR3 has 13 residues. The germline CDR1 and CDR2 sequences are LGHDT and YNNKEL (reference sequence). V shed 8 bases, J shed 1 base, and the junction held 5 bases outside the gene matches. CDR3: CASGRAPSYEQYF. As DNA, the CDR3 is TGTGCCAGCGGGAGGGCCCCATCCTACGAGCAGTACTTC.

The chain employs TRBV5-4 and TRBJ2-1; 9 bases line up with TRBD1. The trim removed 7 bases at V and 9 bases at J, leaving 17 bases unmatched. The germline CDR1 and CDR2 sequences are SGHNT and YYREEE (reference sequence). The CDR3 extends over 16 amino acids. This chain's CDR3 is CASLRTKPGQGPEQFF. The CDR3 DNA follows: TGTGCCAGCCTACGAACGAAACCGGGACAGGGTCCTGAGCAGTTCTTC.

This sequence joins TRBV15 and TRBJ1-4; the D is unclear. There are 14 residues in the CDR3. Trimming pared 4 bases from V and 8 bases from J, leaving 14 bases between. Per the germline V gene, CDR1 is LNHNV and CDR2 is YYDKDF (reference sequence). CDR3 loop: CATSKEVVKEKLFF. For the CDR3, the DNA is TGTGCCACCAGCAAGGAGGTTGTTAAAGAAAAACTGTTTTTT.